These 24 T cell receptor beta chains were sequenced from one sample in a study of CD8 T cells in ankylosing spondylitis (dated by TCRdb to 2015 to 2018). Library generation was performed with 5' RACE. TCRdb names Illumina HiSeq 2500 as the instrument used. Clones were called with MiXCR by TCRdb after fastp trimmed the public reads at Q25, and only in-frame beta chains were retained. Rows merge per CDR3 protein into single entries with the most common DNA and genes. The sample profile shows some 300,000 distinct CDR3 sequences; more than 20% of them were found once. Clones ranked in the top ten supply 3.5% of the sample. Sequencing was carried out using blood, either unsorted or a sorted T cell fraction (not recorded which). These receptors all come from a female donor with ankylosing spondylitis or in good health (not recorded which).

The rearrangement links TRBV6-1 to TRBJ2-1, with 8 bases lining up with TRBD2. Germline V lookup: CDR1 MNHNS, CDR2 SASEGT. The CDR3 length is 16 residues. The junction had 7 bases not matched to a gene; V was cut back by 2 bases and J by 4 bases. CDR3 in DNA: TGTGCCAGCAGTGAAATGAGAACTAGCGGTTACAATGAGCAGTTCTTC. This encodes CASSEMRTSGYNEQFF.

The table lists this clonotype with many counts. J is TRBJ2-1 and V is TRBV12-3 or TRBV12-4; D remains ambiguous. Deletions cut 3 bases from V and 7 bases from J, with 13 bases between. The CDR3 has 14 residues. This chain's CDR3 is CASSLARTSNEQFF. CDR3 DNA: TGTGCCAGCAGTTTGGCCAGGACGAGTAATGAGCAGTTCTTC.

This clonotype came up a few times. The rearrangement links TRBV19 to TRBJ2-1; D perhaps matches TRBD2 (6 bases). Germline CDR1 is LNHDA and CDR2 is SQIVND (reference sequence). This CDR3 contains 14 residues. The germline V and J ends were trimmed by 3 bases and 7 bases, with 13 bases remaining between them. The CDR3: CASSMEGWRNEQFF. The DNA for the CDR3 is TGTGCCAGTAGTATGGAGGGCTGGAGAAATGAGCAGTTCTTC.

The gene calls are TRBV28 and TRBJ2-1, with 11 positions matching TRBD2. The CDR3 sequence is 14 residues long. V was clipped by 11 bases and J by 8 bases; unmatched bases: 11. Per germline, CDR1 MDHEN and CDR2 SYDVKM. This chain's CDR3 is CALRLAGIPHEQFF. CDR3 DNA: TGTGCCTTAAGACTAGCGGGAATTCCTCATGAGCAGTTCTTC.

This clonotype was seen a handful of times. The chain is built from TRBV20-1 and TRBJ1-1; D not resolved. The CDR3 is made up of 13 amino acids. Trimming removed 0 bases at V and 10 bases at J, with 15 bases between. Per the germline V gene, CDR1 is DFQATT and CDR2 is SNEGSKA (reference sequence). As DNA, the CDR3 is TGCAGTGCTAGAGAGAACCGAGTACGGGGAGCTTTCTTT. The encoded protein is CSARENRVRGAFF.

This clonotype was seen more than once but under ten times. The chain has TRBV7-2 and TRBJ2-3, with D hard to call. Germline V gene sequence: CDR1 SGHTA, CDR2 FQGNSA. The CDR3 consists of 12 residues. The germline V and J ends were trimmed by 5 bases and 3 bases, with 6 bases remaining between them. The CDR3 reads CASSIVTDTQYF. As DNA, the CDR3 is TGTGCCAGCAGCATAGTAACAGATACGCAGTATTTT.

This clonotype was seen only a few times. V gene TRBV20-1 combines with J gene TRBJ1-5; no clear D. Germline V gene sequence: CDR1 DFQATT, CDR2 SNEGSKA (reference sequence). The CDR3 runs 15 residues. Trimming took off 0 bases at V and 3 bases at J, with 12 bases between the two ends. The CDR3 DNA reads TGCAGTGCTAGAGAGGGCAGTCAGGTCAATCAGCCCCAGCATTTT. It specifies CSAREGSQVNQPQHF.

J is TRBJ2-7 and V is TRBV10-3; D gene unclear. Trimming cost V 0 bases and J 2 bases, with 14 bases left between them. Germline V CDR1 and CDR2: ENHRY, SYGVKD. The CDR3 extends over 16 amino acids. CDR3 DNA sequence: TGTGCCATCAGTGAGTCCGAGCTAAATAGGACCTACGAGCAGTACTTC. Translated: CAISESELNRTYEQYF.

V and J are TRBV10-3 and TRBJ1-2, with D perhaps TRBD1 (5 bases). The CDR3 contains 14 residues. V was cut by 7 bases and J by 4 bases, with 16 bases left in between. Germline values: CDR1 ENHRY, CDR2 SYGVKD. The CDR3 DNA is TGTGCCATCACGTTAGGGGAGGAAGGCTATGGCTACACCTTC. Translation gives CAITLGEEGYGYTF.

CDR3 nucleotide sequence: TGTGCCAGCAGCGCGAAGAGGGACAGGGCCTACGAGCAGTACTTC. Encoded protein: CASSAKRDRAYEQYF. This sequence joins TRBV7-8 and TRBJ2-7; TRBD1 matches 9 bases. This CDR3 contains 15 residues. V lost 5 bases, J lost 2 bases, and 7 bases stayed unmatched. Looked up from germline, CDR1 is SGHVS and CDR2 is FQNEAQ. Full variable domain (missing parts from reference TRBV7-8 and TRBJ2-7): GAGVSQSPRYKVAKRGQDVALRCDPISGHVSLFWYQQALGQGPEFLTYFQNEAQLDKSGLPSDRFFAERPEGSVSTLKIQRTQQEDSAVYLCASSAKRDRAYEQYFGPGTRLTVT.

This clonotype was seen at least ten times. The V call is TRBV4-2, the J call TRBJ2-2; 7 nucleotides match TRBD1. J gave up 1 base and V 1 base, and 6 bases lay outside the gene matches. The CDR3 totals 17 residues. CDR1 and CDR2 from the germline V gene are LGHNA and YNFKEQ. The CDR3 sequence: CASSQARDSQNTGELFF. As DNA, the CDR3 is TGTGCCAGCAGCCAAGCCCGGGACAGCCAGAACACCGGGGAGCTGTTTTTT.

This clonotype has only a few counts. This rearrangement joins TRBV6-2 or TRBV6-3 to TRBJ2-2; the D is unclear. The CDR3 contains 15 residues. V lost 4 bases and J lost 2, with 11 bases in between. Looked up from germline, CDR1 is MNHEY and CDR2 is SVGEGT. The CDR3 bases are TGTGCCAGCAGTTTCGTCTCATATAACACCGGGGAGCTGTTTTTT. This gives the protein CASSFVSYNTGELFF.

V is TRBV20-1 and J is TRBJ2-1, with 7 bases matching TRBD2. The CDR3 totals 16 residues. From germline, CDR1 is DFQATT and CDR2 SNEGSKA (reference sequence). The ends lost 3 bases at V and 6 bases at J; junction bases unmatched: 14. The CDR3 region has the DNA TGCAGTGCTAGTGGGACTACCGGGAGAAGGGGCAATGAGCAGTTCTTC. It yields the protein CSASGTTGRRGNEQFF.

The CDR3 loop is CASSLAGQDWDLIKNIQYF. The CDR3 nucleotides read TGTGCCAGCAGCTTAGCCGGACAGGACTGGGACCTAATCAAAAACATTCAGTACTTC. The genes are TRBV7-2 and TRBJ2-4; 7 positions agree with TRBD1. CDR1 SGHTA and CDR2 FQGNSA come from the germline V gene. V lost 0 bases, J lost 3 bases, and 14 bases stayed unmatched. The CDR3 is made up of 19 amino acids.

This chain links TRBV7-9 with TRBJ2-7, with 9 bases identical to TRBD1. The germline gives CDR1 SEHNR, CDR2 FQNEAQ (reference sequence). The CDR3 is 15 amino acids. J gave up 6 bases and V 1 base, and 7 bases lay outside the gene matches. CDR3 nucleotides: TGTGCCAGCAGCTTAGGGGGGACAGGGCTCTCCGAGCAGTACTTC. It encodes CASSLGGTGLSEQYF. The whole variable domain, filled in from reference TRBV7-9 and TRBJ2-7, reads DTGVSQNPRHKITKRGQNVTFRCDPISEHNRLYWYRQTLGQGPEFLTYFQNEAQLEKSRLLSDRFSAERPKGSFSTLEIQRTEQGDSAMYLCASSLGGTGLSEQYFGPGTRLTVT.

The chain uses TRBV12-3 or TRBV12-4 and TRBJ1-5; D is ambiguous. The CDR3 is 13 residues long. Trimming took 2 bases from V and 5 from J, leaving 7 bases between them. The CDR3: CASSLRRDQPQHF. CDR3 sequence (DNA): TGTGCCAGCAGTTTAAGGAGAGATCAGCCCCAGCATTTT.

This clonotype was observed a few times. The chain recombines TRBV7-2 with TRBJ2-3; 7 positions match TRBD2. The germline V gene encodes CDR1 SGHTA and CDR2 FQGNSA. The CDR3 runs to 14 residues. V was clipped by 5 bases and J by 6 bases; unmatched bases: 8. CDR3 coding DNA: TGTGCCAGCAGCGTTGGCGGGAGTGCGGATACGCAGTATTTT. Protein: CASSVGGSADTQYF.

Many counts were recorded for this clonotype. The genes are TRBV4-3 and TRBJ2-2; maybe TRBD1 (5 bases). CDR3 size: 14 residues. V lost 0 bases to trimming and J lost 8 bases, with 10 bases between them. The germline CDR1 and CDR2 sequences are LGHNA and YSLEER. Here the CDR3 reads CASSQEGRGGELFF. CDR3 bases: TGCGCCAGCAGCCAAGAGGGGCGAGGTGGGGAGCTGTTTTTT.

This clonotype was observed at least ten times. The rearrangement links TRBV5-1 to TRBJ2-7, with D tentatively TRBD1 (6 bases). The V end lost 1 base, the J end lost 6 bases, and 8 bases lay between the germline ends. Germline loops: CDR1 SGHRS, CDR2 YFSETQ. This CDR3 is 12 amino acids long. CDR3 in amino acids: CASSLTGSEQYF. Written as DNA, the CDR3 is TGCGCCAGCAGCTTGACAGGGAGCGAGCAGTACTTC.

Here the CDR3 reads CASSPGPDLRETQYF. In DNA, the CDR3 is TGTGCCAGCAGCCCTGGGCCGGACCTCCGGGAGACCCAGTACTTC. The V and J genes are TRBV11-3 and TRBJ2-5, with D unresolved. With 5 bases removed from V and 5 bases from J, the gap between germline ends came to 18 bases. This CDR3 has 15 amino acids. CDR1 SGHNT and CDR2 YENEEA come from the germline V gene.

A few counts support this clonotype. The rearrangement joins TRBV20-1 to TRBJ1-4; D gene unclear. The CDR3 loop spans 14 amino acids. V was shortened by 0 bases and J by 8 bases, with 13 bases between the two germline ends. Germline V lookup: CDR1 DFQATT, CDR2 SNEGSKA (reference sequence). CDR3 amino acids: CSARDPSGNEKLFF. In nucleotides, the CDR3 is TGCAGTGCTAGAGACCCTTCGGGAAACGAAAAACTGTTTTTT.

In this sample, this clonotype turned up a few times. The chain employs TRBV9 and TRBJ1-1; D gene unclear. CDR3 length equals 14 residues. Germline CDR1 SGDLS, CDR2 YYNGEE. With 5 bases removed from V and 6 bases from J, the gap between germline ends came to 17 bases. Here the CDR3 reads CASSLGGRMAEAFF. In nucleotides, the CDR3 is TGTGCCAGCAGTCTCGGAGGGCGGATGGCTGAAGCTTTCTTT.

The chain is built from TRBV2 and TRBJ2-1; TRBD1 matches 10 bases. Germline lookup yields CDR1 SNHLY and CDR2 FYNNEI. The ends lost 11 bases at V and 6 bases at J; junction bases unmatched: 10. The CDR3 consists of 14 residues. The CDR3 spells CALRGGQGFNEQFF. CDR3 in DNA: TGTGCCTTACGGGGGGGACAGGGGTTCAATGAGCAGTTCTTC.

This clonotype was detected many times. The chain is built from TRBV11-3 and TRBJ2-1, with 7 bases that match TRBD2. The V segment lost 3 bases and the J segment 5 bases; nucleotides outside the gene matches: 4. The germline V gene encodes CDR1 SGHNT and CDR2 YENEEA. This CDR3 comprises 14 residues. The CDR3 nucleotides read TGTGCCAGCAGCTTCGGGAGGTCCAACAATGAGCAGTTCTTC. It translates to CASSFGRSNNEQFF.